The 7 T cell receptor beta chains reported below all come from one sample, sequenced in a study of cytomegalovirus exposure and HLA in healthy donors. Amplification used 60 Vbeta primers and 13 Jbeta primers. Assay used: immunoSEQ multiplex PCR; TCRdb lists only in-frame clones, some missing. Here the sample spans under 200,000 clones, around 76% being singletons. The sequenced material came from PBMCs. These TCRs come from a girl between 10 and 17 years old in good health and CMV-seropositive.

The gene calls are TRBV19 and TRBJ1-1, with D possibly matching TRBD1 (5 bases). Germline CDR1 LNHDA, CDR2 SQIVND (reference sequence). The CDR3 contains 14 residues. V was shortened by 7 bases and J by 1 base, with 13 bases between the two germline ends. In DNA, the CDR3 is TGTGCCAGTAATCCGGGGGACGCGAACACTGAAGCTTTCTTT. This translates into CASNPGDANTEAFF.

The chain couples TRBV7-3 to TRBJ2-1; 11 bases are shared with TRBD2. J was trimmed by 7 bases and V by 3 bases; bases with no gene match: 8. Germline-derived CDR1 and CDR2 are SGHTA and FQGTGA. This CDR3 spans 16 amino acids. CDR3 amino acids: CASSLVGTSGPNEQFF. In nucleotides, the CDR3 is TGTGCCAGCAGCTTGGTCGGGACTAGCGGTCCGAATGAGCAGTTCTTC. The variable domain in full, with the rest retrieved from reference TRBV7-3 and TRBJ2-1, is GAGVSQTPSNKVTEKGKYVELRCDPISGHTALYWYRQSLGQGPEFLIYFQGTGAADDSGLPNDRFFAVRPEGSVSTLKIQRTERGDSAVYLCASSLVGTSGPNEQFFGPGTRLTVL.

The J gene is TRBJ2-5, the V gene TRBV7-2; D is undetermined. V was clipped by 7 bases and J by 0 bases, with 12 bases between them. This CDR3 spans 14 amino acids. CDR1 and CDR2 (germline): SGHTA, FQGNSA. CDR3 DNA sequence: TGTGCCAGCAACGACCCTAGGTACCAAGAGACCCAGTACTTC. It specifies CASNDPRYQETQYF.

V gene TRBV19 combines with J gene TRBJ2-1; TRBD2 is a possible D gene (5 bases). CDR1 is LNHDA, CDR2 SQIVND, per germline (reference sequence). Trimming left V 4 bases short and J 4 bases short, with 11 bases between. This CDR3 is 14 amino acids long. CDR3 sequence reads: CASSNARGYNEQFF. The CDR3 DNA sequence: TGTGCCAGTAGTAATGCTAGAGGGTACAATGAGCAGTTCTTC.

V gene TRBV5-4 combines with J gene TRBJ2-1, with 7 bases that match TRBD2. This CDR3 contains 20 residues. CDR1 and CDR2 from the germline V gene are SGHNT and YYREEE (reference sequence). V trimming: 5 bases; J trimming: 4 bases; junction bases outside the gene matches: 24. This CDR3 reads CASSLPGLKMVLGSYNEQFF. CDR3 sequence (DNA): TGTGCCAGCAGTCTACCGGGACTAAAAATGGTCTTAGGCTCTTACAATGAGCAGTTCTTC.

The chain carries TRBV29-1 and TRBJ1-1, with 8 bases that match TRBD1. V lost 6 bases to trimming and J lost 0 bases; unmatched junction nucleotides: 6. Germline loops: CDR1 SQVTM, CDR2 ANQGSEA. The CDR3 runs 14 residues. CDR3 nucleotide sequence: TGCAGCGTCAACAGGGGGAGAATGAACACTGAAGCTTTCTTT. Translated: CSVNRGRMNTEAFF.

DNA for the CDR3: TGTGCCAGCAGCTTGGTAGAGAGCCCTGAAGCTTTCTTT. Its protein is CASSLVESPEAFF. The genes are TRBV7-9 and TRBJ1-1; no definite D call. V lost 3 bases, J lost 6 bases, and 11 bases lay in between. Germline CDR1 is SEHNR and CDR2 is FQNEAQ (reference sequence). The CDR3 spans 13 residues.